This T cell receptor beta chain comes out of a study of blood T cell repertoires in COVID-19. In the study overall: The study drew acute and convalescent COVID-19 samples from the United States, Italy and Spain.

During active infection, Seattle patients enrolled and were then monitored through disease. V dropped 5 bases and J dropped 0; count of bases not matched to a gene: 6. The CDR3 is 15 amino acids. Germline CDR1 LGHDT, CDR2 YNNKEL (reference sequence). Assay used: immunoSEQ multiplex PCR; TCRdb lists only in-frame clones, some missing. Among 300,000 to 400,000 clones listed, more than 70% were seen once. The material sequenced was peripheral blood. The TCR was taken from a woman aged 30 to 39 with COVID-19, enrolled during active disease. J is TRBJ1-2 and V is TRBV3-1 (or the pseudogene TRBV3-2); 7 bases map to TRBD1. The CDR3 DNA reads TGTGCCAGCAGCTTCCGACAGGGTGCTAACTATGGCTACACCTTC. It specifies CASSFRQGANYGYTF.